This T cell receptor (beta chain) was found in a study of T-cell memory formation after mild COVID-19. Germline V gives CDR1 MNHNS, CDR2 SASEGT. This CDR3 contains 15 residues. V gave up 6 bases and J gave up 0 bases, with 14 bases separating them. MiXCR, run by TCRdb on the 5' RACE reads, gives a single entry per CDR3 protein. The sample lists under 300,000 distinct CDR3 sequences, around 15% occurring once. This clonotype was detected a few times. Sequencing was carried out using PBMCs or a T cell subset sorted from them (not recorded which). This receptor was taken from a man younger than 35 who had mild COVID-19 (a few samples of this study predate the infection). Cell type and time point are not known. The chain recombines TRBV6-1 with TRBJ1-1, with a weak D call TRBD1 (5 bases). The DNA of the CDR3 is TGTGCCAGCAGCCTGCTATGGGGCATGAACACTGAAGCTTTCTTT. Protein sequence: CASSLLWGMNTEAFF.